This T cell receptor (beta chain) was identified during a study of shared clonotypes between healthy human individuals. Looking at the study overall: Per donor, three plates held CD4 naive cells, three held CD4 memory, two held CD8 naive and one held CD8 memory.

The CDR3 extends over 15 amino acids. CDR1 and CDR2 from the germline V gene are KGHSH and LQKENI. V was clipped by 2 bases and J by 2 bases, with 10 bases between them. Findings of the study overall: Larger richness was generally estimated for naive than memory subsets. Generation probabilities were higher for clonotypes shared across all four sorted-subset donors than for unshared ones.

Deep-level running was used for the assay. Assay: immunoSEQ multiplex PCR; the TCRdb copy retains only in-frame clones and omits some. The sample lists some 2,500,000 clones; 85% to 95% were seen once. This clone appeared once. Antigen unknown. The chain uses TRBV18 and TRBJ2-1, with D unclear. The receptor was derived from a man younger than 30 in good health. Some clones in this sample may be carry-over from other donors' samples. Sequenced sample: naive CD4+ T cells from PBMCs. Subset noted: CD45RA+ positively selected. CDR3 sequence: CASSPSGYPYNEQFF. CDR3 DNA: TGTGCCAGCTCACCAAGTGGGTACCCCTACAATGAGCAGTTCTTC.